This T cell receptor beta chain was captured in a study of identifying expanded T cells in peripheral blood. Overall study results and limits: Two-week clone count variance significantly increased as total template count grew. About 1.2 clones differed between technical replicates, versus roughly 17 and 20 over time.

V lost 4 bases and J lost 3; bases outside the gene matches: 2. Germline CDR1 SEHNR, CDR2 FQNEAQ (reference sequence). The CDR3 length is 14 residues. Healthy donors had no documented immune events, such as infections, while sampled. Only in-frame clones appear in the TCRdb table, and some are missing; sequencing was by immunoSEQ multiplex PCR. This table has tens of thousands of clones, 88% appearing once. With regard to this clone: Its antigen is currently unknown.

The rearrangement links TRBV7-9 to TRBJ2-1; 8 bases line up with TRBD2. Sequencing input: blood. The TCR comes from a person aged 18-70 years in good health. The DNA for the CDR3 is TGTGCCAGCAGCTATAGCGGGAACTACAATGAGCAGTTCTTC. It translates to CASSYSGNYNEQFF.